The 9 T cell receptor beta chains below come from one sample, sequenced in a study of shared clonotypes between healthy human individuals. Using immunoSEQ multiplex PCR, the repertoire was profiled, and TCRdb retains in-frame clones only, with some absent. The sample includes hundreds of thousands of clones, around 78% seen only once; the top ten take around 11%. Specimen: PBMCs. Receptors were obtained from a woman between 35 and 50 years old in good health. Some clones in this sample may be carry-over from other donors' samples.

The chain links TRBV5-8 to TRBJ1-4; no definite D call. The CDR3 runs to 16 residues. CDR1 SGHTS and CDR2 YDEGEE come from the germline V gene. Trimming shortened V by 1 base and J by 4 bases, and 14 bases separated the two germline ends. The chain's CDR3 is CASSLLPQMVNEKLFF. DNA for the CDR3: TGTGCCAGCAGCTTGTTACCACAGATGGTTAATGAAAAACTGTTTTTT.

This CDR3 reads CASSDGRNEQFF. CDR3 DNA sequence: TGTGCCAGCAGTGATGGTCGGAATGAGCAGTTCTTC. The chain is built from TRBV27 and TRBJ2-1; no clear D gene. V was cut by 5 bases and J by 7 bases, with 9 bases left in between. CDR1 MNHEY and CDR2 SMNVEV come from the germline V gene (reference sequence). This CDR3 has 12 amino acids.

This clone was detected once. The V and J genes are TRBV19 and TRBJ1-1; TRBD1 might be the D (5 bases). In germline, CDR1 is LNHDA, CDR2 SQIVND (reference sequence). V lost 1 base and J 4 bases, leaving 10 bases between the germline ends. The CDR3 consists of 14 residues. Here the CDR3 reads CASSIGQLPTEAFF. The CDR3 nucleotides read TGTGCCAGTAGTATAGGACAGCTCCCCACTGAAGCTTTCTTT. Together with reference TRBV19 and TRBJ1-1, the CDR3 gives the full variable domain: DGGITQSPKYLFRKEGQNVTLSCEQNLNHDAMYWYRQDPGQGLRLIYYSQIVNDFQKGDIAEGYSVSREKKESFPLTVTSAQKNPTAFYLCASSIGQLPTEAFFGQGTRLTVV.

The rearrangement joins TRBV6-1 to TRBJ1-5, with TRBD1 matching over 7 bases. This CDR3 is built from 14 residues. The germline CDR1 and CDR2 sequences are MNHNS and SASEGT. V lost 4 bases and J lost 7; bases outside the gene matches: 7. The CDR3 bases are TGTGCCAGCAGTGTACAGGGGCGCGGACAGCCCCAGCATTTT. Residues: CASSVQGRGQPQHF.

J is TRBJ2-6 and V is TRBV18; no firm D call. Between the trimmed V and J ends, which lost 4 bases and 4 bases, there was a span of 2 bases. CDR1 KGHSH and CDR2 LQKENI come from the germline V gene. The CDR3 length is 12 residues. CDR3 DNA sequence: TGTGCCAGCTCACTCGGGGCCAACGTCCTGACTTTC. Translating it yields CASSLGANVLTF.

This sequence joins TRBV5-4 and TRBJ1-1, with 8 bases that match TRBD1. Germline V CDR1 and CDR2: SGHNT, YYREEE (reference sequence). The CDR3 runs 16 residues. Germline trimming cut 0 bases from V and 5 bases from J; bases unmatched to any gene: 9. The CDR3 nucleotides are TGTGCCAGCAGCTTGGAGGGCAGGGGGCGAGGGACTGAAGCTTTCTTT. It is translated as CASSLEGRGRGTEAFF.

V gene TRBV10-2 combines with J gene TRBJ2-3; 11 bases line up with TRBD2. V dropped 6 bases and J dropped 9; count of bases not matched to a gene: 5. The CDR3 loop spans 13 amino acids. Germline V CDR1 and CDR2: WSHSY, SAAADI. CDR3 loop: CASSELAGVTQYF. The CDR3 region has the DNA TGCGCCAGCAGCGAACTAGCGGGAGTCACGCAGTATTTT.

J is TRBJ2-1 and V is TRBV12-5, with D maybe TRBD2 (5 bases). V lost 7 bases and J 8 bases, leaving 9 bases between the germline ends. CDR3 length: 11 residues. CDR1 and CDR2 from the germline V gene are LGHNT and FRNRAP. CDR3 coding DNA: TGTGCTAGTGCCGTCGGGGATGAGCAGTTCTTC. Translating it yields CASAVGDEQFF. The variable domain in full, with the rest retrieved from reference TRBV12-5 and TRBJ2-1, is DARVTQTPRHKVTEMGQEVTMRCQPILGHNTVFWYRQTMMQGLELLAYFRNRAPLDDSGMPKDRFSAEMPDATLATLKIQPSEPRDSAVYFCASAVGDEQFFGPGTRLTVL.

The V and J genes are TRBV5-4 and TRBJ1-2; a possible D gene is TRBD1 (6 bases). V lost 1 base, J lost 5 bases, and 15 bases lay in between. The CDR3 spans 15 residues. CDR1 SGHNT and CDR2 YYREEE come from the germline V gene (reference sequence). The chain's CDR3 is CASSLKSQGFYGYTF. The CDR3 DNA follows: TGTGCCAGCAGCTTGAAATCACAGGGATTTTATGGCTACACCTTC.